This T cell receptor (beta chain) was sequenced during a study of T cells in Graves' hyperthyroidism and ophthalmopathy (dated by TCRdb to the late 2010s). For context, the study as a whole: Peripheral blood samples were taken at the time of initial diagnosis, prior to any treatment. TCR V-J signatures able to tell the groups apart were searched for in a discovery cohort of more than 90 patients, of whom fewer than 45 had Graves' ophthalmopathy and 55 to 60 had stable Graves' hyperthyroidism. Prospective prediction of ophthalmopathy was tested in an independent validation cohort consisting of 18 hyperthyroidism patients and some 17 patients who later progressed to ophthalmopathy. The roughly 90 discovery patients were divided at random into training and test sets in a 7:3 ratio. In about 6 Graves' hyperthyroidism patients, the study also compared T-cell repertoires from thyroid tissue with T-cell repertoires from blood. After blood sampling, hyperthyroidism patients were treated with methimazole at a starting dose of 30 mg daily, and ophthalmopathy patients were treated with high-dose intravenous methylprednisolone. The paper describes TCR Vbeta CDR3 sequencing of fewer than 150 peripheral blood samples, made up of 43 ophthalmopathy patients, roughly 75 hyperthyroidism patients and roughly 17 progressor patients.

A patient counted as having stable Graves' hyperthyroidism if no progression to ophthalmopathy occurred over 18 months of follow-up. Hyperthyroidism patients were aged 18 to 65 years and newly diagnosed, with disease duration of less than 2 months. Any patient with an uncontrolled infection, another autoimmune disease, pregnancy or lactation was excluded. Diagnoses relied on clinical symptoms, serum thyroxine and TRAb, thyroid ultrasound and orbital computed tomography. PBMCs were isolated from 8 to 10 ml of fresh peripheral blood by Ficoll-Paque density gradient centrifugation. Total RNA was extracted using Trizol reagent, and RNA quality was assessed on an Agilent 2100 Bioanalyzer. From the cysteine up to the phenylalanine, the CDR3 has a length of 14 residues. Of all the DNA, just the CDR3 is kept, 42 bases in frame from base 1. The germline V gene (reference sequence) supplies CDR1 DFQATT and CDR2 SNEGSKA. Compared with germline, V lacks 3 bases and J lacks 2 bases; bases without a gene match: 5.

With regard to this clonotype: The antigen it recognizes is unknown. One base away there is no much larger clone; base qualities are not given.

The TCR beta CDR3 regions were amplified from the RNA transcripts. The TCR CDR3 was subjected to a first round of RT-PCR using the HTBI primer set and the Qiagen OneStep RT-PCR kit. Libraries were constructed in a second round of multiplex PCR, after which size selection and purification were performed. The libraries were sequenced on an Illumina HiSeq2000 using paired-end 100 bp reads. The source study handled its data this way. SOAPnuke was used to process the raw data, throwing out any read that contained adapters or uncalled bases, had a mean Phred below 15, or lacked an exact constant-primer or identifier match. COPE v1.2.5 was used to merge high-quality paired reads, and clonotypes were defined as unique nucleotide sequences. MiTCR v1.1 was used to align clonotypes to the IMGT TRBV, TRBD and TRBJ reference segments. The analysis included only V-J combinations with a frequency above 0.0001, which together covered 98% to 99.2% of the repertoires. A TCS score was defined as the ratio of F50 (clonal expansion) to E x V (chaos), with BLOSUM62-based TCRdist applied between CDR3 peptides within each V-J. Welch's t-statistics and random forest reduced some 510 V-J features to roughly 13, which were used in a naive Bayes classifier (R e1071). TCRdb reanalyzed the raw reads on its own, using fastp at Q25 for trimming and MiXCR for clone calling, and kept in-frame beta chains. Rows are unified per CDR3 protein, each entry keeping the most common DNA and genes. Clone size and V and J calls follow TCRdb, not the original study. In all, the sample holds approximately 510,000 distinct CDR3 sequences, and about 20% of those were seen once. The ten largest clonotypes hold about 26% of the sample.

Findings and caveats that apply to the study as a whole: Most expanded thyroid clonotypes (frequency above 0.001) were also found in blood, which suggests that blood repertoires may mirror thyroid immune responses. In validation, the model predicted progression to ophthalmopathy with approximately 71% sensitivity and 72% to 75% specificity, a median of about six months before onset. A 13 V-J signature model separated ophthalmopathy from stable hyperthyroidism, with about 88% sensitivity and roughly 81% specificity in cross-validation and 80%/75% in testing. Sample size was not statistically predetermined, and investigators were not blinded to group allocation.

The sequence links TRBV20-1 to TRBJ2-5; 8 bases in the middle match TRBD2. The source of this sequence is a man aged 18 to 30 with Graves' hyperthyroidism. The sample taken for sequencing was blood. The nucleotide sequence reads as follows: TGCAGTGCTAGCAGAGGACTAGCACAAGAGACCCAGTACTTC. The resulting protein is CSASRGLAQETQYF.